What follows is one TCR beta chain and its context. V was pared by 6 bases and J by 2 bases, with 11 bases between. Germline V CDR1 and CDR2: SGHRS, YFSETQ. This CDR3 is 13 amino acids long. Measured with immunoSEQ multiplex PCR; TCRdb has only the in-frame clones, and not every one. This sample yields hundreds of thousands of clones, of which 70% to 90% are seen a single time; about 0.011% belongs to the top ten. This entry belongs to a study of shared T cell receptors in the human thymus. The data also belong to a second study, concerning human thymus T cells. From that paper: Both thymic and peripheral blood repertoires showed apparently biased V and J usage.

Sequencing input: thymocytes. The rearrangement joins TRBV5-1 to TRBJ1-1; a weak D match, TRBD1 (5 bases). This receptor was obtained from a girl in the first two years of life with a congenital heart defect. CDR3 loop: CASTDRSNTEAFF. The CDR3 nucleotides read TGCGCCAGCACCGACAGAAGCAACACTGAAGCTTTCTTT. The full variable domain, rest sourced from reference TRBV5-1 and TRBJ1-1, is KAGVTQTPRYLIKTRGQQVTLSCSPISGHRSVSWYQQTPGQGLQFLFEYFSETQRNKGNFPGRFSGRQFSNSRSEMNVSTLELGDSALYLCASTDRSNTEAFFGQGTRLTVV.